This paragraph reports one T cell receptor (beta chain). Antigen unknown. This record belongs to a study of vaccination and CD4 T cells after COVID-19. Study as a whole: Mild disease affected nine convalescent patients and severe disease one, all SARS-CoV-2 positive by nasal swab PCR. Each control was exposed to a CEFX pool, an HIV-1 Nef pool, or no peptide at all.

Points from the study as a whole: The great majority, 304 of 307 vaccine-specific clones, proved spike mono-reactive in convalescent patients.

The treatment: roughly 10-day PBMC culture with coronavirus spike peptide pools or control peptides (ViraFEST assay). Half the medium was replaced with fresh IL-2 medium on days 3 and 7. CDR3 length: 15 residues. Trimming took 0 bases from V and 8 from J, leaving 17 bases between them. Germline assignment: CDR1 SGHKS and CDR2 YYEKEE (reference sequence). With the Oncomine TCR Beta short-read assay, DNA from cultured CD4+ T cells was sequenced. TCRdb ran MiXCR on the PCR reads and lists one entry per CDR3 protein. Among under 20,000 distinct CDR3 sequences listed, roughly 40% were seen once. The sequencing here drew on CD4+ T cells from blood, cultured in vitro, taken after SARS-CoV-2 vaccination. This rearrangement joins TRBV5-5 to TRBJ1-2; D remains unclear. The sequence was collected from a human donor who had recovered from COVID-19. The CDR3 region is CASSLGWVSRRGYTF. The CDR3 DNA is TGTGCCAGCAGCTTGGGCTGGGTTTCTAGGCGAGGCTACACCTTC.